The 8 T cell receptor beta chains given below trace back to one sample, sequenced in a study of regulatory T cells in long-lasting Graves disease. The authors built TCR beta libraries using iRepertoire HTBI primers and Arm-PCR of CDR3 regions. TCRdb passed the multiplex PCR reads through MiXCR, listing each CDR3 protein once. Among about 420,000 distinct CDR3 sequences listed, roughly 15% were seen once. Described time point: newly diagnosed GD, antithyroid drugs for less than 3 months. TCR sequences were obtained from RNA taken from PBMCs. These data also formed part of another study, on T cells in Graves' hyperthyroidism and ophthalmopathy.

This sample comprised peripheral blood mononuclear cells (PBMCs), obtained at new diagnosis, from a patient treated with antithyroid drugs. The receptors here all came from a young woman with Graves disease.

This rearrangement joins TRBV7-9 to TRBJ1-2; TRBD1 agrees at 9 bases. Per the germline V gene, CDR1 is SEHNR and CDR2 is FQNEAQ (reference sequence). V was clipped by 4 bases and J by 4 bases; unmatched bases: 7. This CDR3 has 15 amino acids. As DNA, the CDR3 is TGTGCCAGCAGCTCCTCCGGGACAGGGATCTATGGCTACACCTTC. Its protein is CASSSSGTGIYGYTF.

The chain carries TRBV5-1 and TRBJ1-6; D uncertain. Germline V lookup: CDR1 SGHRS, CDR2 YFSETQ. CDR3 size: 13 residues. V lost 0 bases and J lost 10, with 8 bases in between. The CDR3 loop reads CASSLESDSPLHF. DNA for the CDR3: TGCGCCAGCAGCTTGGAGTCAGACTCACCCCTCCACTTT.

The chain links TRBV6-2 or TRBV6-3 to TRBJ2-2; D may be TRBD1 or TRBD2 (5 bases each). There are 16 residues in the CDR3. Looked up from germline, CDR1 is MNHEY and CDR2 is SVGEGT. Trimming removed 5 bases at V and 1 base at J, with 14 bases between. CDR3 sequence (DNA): TGTGCCAGCAGTGGAGGTCGACAGAGGAACACCGGGGAGCTGTTTTTT. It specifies CASSGGRQRNTGELFF.

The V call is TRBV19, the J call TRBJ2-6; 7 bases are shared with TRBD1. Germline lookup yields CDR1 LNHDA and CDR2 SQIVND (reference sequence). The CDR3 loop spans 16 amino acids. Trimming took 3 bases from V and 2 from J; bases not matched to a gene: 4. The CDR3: CASSMYRGAGANVLTF. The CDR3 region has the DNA TGTGCCAGTAGTATGTACAGGGGTGCTGGGGCCAACGTCCTGACTTTC.

The CDR3 reads CSVGGITGIAEAFF. The CDR3 DNA reads as TGCAGCGTCGGGGGGATTACAGGGATCGCTGAAGCTTTCTTT. V is TRBV29-1 and J is TRBJ1-1; D is perhaps TRBD1 (6 bases). Germline loops: CDR1 SQVTM, CDR2 ANQGSEA. This CDR3 has 14 residues. V dropped 6 bases and J dropped 6 bases, with 20 bases sitting between them.

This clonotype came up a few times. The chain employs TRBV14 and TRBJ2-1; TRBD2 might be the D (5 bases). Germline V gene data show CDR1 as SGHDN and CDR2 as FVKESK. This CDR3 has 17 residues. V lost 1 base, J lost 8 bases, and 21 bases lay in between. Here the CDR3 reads CASSQVSPRGSIDEQFF. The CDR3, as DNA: TGTGCCAGCAGCCAAGTATCCCCGCGAGGGAGTATCGATGAGCAGTTCTTC.

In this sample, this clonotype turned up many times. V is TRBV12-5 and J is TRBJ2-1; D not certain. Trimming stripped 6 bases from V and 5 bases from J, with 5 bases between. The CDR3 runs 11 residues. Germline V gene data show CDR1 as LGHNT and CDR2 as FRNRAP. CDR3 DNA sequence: TGTGCTAGTGGACGCAACAATGAGCAGTTCTTC. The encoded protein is CASGRNNEQFF.

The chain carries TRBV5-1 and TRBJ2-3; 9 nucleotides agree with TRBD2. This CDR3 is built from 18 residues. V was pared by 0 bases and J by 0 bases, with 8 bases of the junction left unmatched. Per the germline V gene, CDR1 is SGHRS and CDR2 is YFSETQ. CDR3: CASSLAASGVPSTDTQYF. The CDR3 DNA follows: TGCGCCAGCAGCTTGGCTGCTAGCGGGGTACCTAGCACAGATACGCAGTATTTT.